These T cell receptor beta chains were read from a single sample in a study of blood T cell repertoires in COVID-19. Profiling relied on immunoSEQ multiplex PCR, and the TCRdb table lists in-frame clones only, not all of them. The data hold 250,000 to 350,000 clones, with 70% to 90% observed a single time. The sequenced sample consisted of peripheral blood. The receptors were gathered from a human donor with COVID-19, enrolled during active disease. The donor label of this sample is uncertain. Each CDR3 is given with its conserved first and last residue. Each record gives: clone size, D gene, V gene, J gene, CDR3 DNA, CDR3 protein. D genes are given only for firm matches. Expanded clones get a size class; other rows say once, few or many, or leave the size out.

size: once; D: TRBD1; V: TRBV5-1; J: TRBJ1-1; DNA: TGCGCCAGCAGGGGGACAGGAGTGGGCACTGAAGCTTTCTTT; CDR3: CASRGTGVGTEAFF
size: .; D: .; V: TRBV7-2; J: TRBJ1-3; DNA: TGTGCCAGCAGCCCCCCGGGGACTGGAAACACCATATATTTT; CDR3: CASSPPGTGNTIYF
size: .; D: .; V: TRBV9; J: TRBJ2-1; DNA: TGTGCCAGCAGCCGGGGACTTTTCGATGAGCAGTTCTTC; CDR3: CASSRGLFDEQFF
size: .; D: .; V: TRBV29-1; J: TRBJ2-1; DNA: TGCAGCGTTTCTGGAGGGAGCTCCTACAATGAGCAGTTCTTC; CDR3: CSVSGGSSYNEQFF
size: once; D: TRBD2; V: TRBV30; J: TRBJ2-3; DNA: TGTGCCTGGAGTGTAGGTGGGAGGGGAGATACGCAGTATTTT; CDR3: CAWSVGGRGDTQYF
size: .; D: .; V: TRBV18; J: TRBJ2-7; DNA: TGTGCCAGCTCACCAGGGCAGGACGAGCAGTACTTC; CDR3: CASSPGQDEQYF
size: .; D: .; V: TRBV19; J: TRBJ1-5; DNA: TGTGCCAGTACACGACGAGACGGGCAGCCCCAGCATTTT; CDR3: CASTRRDGQPQHF
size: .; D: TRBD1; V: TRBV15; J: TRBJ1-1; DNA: TGTGCCACCAGCAGAGGACAGGGTTGGGACACTGAAGCTTTCTTT; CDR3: CATSRGQGWDTEAFF
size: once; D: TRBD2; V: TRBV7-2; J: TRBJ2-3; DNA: TGTGCCAGCAGTTCTCTAGCGGGAGCCCCAAGTAGCACAGATACGCAGTATTTT; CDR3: CASSSLAGAPSSTDTQYF
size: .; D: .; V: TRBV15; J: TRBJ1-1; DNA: TGTGCCACCAGCAGAGAACTAGGGGGCACTGAAGCTTTCTTT; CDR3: CATSRELGGTEAFF
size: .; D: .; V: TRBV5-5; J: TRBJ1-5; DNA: TGTGCCAGCAGCTTGGGAGCCGGGGGGGTTGAGCATTTT; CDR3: CASSLGAGGVEHF
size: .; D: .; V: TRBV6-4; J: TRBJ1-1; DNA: TGTGCCAGCAGTGAGCGGGGGGTAGGCACTGAAGCTTTCTTT; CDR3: CASSERGVGTEAFF
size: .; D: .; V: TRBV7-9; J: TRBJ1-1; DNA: TGTGCCAGCAGCTTAGTCCGGGACACTGAAGCTTTCTTT; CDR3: CASSLVRDTEAFF
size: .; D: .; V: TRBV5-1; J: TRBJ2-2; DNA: TGCGCCAGCAGCTTGGTAACTAGCAGTACCGGGGAGCTGTTTTTT; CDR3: CASSLVTSSTGELFF
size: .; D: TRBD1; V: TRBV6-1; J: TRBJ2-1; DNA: TGTGCCAGCAGTGATTTGACCAGGGGGCTATTATATGAGCAGTTCTTC; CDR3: CASSDLTRGLLYEQFF
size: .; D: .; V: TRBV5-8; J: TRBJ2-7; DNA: TGTGCCAGCAGCTTGGGGAGGGGGCCATACGAGCAGTACTTC; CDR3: CASSLGRGPYEQYF
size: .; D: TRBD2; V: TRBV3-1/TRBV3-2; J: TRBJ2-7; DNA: TGTGCCAGCAGCCAAGGTCTCGCCGGGACTAGTACCTACGAGCAGTACTTC; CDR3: CASSQGLAGTSTYEQYF
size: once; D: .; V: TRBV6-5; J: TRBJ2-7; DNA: TGTGCCAGCAGTACGCAGGGAGGAGGCTCCTACGAGCAGTACTTC; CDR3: CASSTQGGGSYEQYF
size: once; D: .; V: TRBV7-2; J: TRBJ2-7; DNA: TGTGCCAGCAGCTTACGCGACGAGCAGTACTTC; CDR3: CASSLRDEQYF
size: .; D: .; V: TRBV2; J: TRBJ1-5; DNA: TGTGCCAGCAGACCCCCGGGTCTTAATCAGCCCCAGCATTTT; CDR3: CASRPPGLNQPQHF
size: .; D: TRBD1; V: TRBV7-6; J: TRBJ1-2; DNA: TGTGCCAGCAGCTTGAGTAGCAGGGGGGCTTACTATGGCTACACCTTC; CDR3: CASSLSSRGAYYGYTF
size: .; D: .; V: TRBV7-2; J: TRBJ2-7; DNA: TGTGCCAGCAGCTTAGGAGGATCGCGTAGTGGTCCCCCACAGTACTTC; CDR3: CASSLGGSRSGPPQYF
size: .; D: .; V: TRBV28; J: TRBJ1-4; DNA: TGTGCCAGCAGGGGGGGTAACACTAATGAAAAACTGTTTTTT; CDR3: CASRGGNTNEKLFF
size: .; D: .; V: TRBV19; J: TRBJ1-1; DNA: TGTGCCAGTAGTATACCGGACAAGCCTGAAGCTTTCTTT; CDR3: CASSIPDKPEAFF
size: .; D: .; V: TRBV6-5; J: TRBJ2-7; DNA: TGTGCCAGCAGTTACGTAAGAAACAGCCCCTACGAGCAGTACTTC; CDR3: CASSYVRNSPYEQYF
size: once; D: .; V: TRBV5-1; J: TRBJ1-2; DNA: TGCGCCAGCAGCCCCGCGGGAGGTCGGATGTACACCTTC; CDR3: CASSPAGGRMYTF
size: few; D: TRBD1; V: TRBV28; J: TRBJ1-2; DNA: TGTGCCAGCAGTACGGACAGGCGCACTAACTATGGCTACACCTTC; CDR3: CASSTDRRTNYGYTF
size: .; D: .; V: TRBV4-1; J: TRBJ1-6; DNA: TGCGCCAGCAGCCAAGTTAACAGGGATTCACCCCTCCACTTT; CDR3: CASSQVNRDSPLHF
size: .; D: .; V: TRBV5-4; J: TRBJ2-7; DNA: TGTGCCAGCAGCTCTCGTCGCGGAGAAGAATATAACGAGCAGTACTTC; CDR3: CASSSRRGEEYNEQYF
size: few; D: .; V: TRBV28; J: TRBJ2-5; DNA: TGTGCCAGCAGGTCCCCCGCCTTCAGGGATCAAGAGACCCAGTACTTC; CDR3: CASRSPAFRDQETQYF
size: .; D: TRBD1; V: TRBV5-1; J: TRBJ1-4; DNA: TGCGCCAGCAGCCCAGGACAGGGGCGAGAAAAACTGTTTTTT; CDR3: CASSPGQGREKLFF
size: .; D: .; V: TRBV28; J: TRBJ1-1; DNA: TGTGCCAGCAGTTTGATCGCGGACACTGAAGCTTTCTTT; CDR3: CASSLIADTEAFF
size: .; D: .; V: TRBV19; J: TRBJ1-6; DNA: TGTGCCAGTAGTATTGGATTCGGAACAGCCAATTCACCCCTCCACTTT; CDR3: CASSIGFGTANSPLHF
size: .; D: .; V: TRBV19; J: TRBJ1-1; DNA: TGTGCCAGTAGTATATCTGTGAACACTGAAGCTTTCTTT; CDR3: CASSISVNTEAFF
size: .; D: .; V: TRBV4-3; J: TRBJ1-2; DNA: TGCGCCAGCAGCCAAGTACTCCGGGACACCAACTATGGCTACACCTTC; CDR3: CASSQVLRDTNYGYTF
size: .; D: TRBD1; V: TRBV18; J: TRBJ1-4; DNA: TGTGCCAGCTCACCACCGACAGGGAATAATGAAAAACTGTTTTTT; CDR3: CASSPPTGNNEKLFF
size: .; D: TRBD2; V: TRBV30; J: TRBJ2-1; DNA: TGTGCCTGGAGTGTCCTAGCGGGAGGTTTGGATGAGCAGTTCTTC; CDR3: CAWSVLAGGLDEQFF